This TCR beta chain appears in the sequencing data of a study of T cell responses to AZD1222 COVID-19 vaccine (dated by TCRdb to about 2021). Regarding the research as a whole: AZD1222 recipients given second doses at about 4 weeks or at about 12 weeks were pooled, since spike-specific TCR depth and breadth were not found to differ between the two schedules. A total of under 250 trial participants underwent TCR sequencing, of whom more than 200 had received two doses of AZD1222 and about 25 had received two doses of the MenACWY control vaccine. Trial participants were enrolled into age subgroups of 18-55, 56-69 and 70-plus years, which contained roughly 140, 27 and 60 TCR-sequenced participants, respectively. The paper as a whole reports these results and caveats: Only five to seven AZD1222 recipients were SARS-CoV-2 seropositive at baseline, limiting conclusions about previously exposed vaccinees. The whole spike protein was spanned by vaccine-associated CD4 TCRs, and dominant responses were seen in regions 160-218 and 743-854. Epitopes outside the regions mutated in the B.1.351 and B.1.1.7 variants were reportedly recognized by nearly half of the unique spike-specific TCRs. The 56-69-year group was small, and its depth increase did not reach significance, likely because of low power. A significant rise in spike-specific TCR breadth and depth was observed after two AZD1222 doses relative to day 0 and relative to MenACWY recipients. Because no day 14 peak-response samples were available, the repertoires could be characterized only after the peak T cell response. Participants were mostly white British, with more females than males. The authors suggested clonal diversity may have been underestimated.

Measured from the cysteine to the phenylalanine, the CDR3 is 14 residues long. Only the CDR3 region is kept as DNA, spanning 42 bases read in frame from base 1. The junction shows trimming of 7 bases on V and 1 base on J, plus 13 bases between the germline ends. As encoded in the germline V gene, CDR1 is MNHEY while CDR2 is SVGAGI. In the case of this clone: The target of this receptor is not known. One base away there is no much larger clone; base qualities are not given.

The CDR3 regions of human TCRbeta chains were analyzed by immunosequencing. Per the authors' processing: TCRs in the repertoires were compared against a reference library of SARS-CoV-2-specific TCRs that had been generated with the MIRA antigen-specificity platform. Breadth was defined as the fraction of unique TCRs that were SARS-CoV-2-associated, and depth was defined as the fraction of total T cells that were SARS-CoV-2-associated. Each spike-specific TCR was assigned to its reactive spike region and to a CD4 or CD8 class using the MIRA data. Log10-transformed breadth and depth values were compared by one-way ANOVA with Sidak's multiple comparisons tests. TCRdb mirrors the immuneACCESS table, restricted to in-frame sequences. Some clones are absent from its copies; in checked studies, under half trace to an unresolved V gene, and the reason for the others is unknown. From that table come the V and J calls and clone size; the DNA was used to work out D and trimming. In this sample the table shows approximately 94,000 clones, around nine tenths of which occur a single time. The ten biggest clones cover 15% to 20% of the sample.

According to the study, the label for this sample's time point signals: baseline before first vaccination. Vaccinee samples came from UK trials COV001 and COV002, including a single-blind randomized controlled phase 2/3 trial of AZD1222 (ChAdOx1 nCoV-19) in healthy adults. Trial participant PBMC samples were collected at day 0 and day 28 after the second dose for TCRbeta chain sequencing. The clonotype was recovered from an adult in good health. Sample: peripheral blood, taken on day 0 of AZD1222 vaccination. The rearranged chain carries TRBV6-5 and TRBJ1-1, and perhaps TRBD1 as D gene, on 5 matching bases. The nucleotide sequence is TGTGCCAGCACGACCAGGGCATCGAACACTGAAGCTTTCTTT. Its amino acids are CASTTRASNTEAFF.